The 27 T cell receptor beta chains below were found in one sample sequenced in a study of CXCR3-negative and CXCR3-positive naive CD8 T cells. UMI-labeled 5' RACE TRB cDNA libraries were prepared from the cells. TCRdb processed the 5' RACE reads again and assigns one entry to each CDR3 protein, with no DNA. This repertoire includes some 130,000 distinct CDR3 sequences. The sample comprised naive CXCR3- CD8+ T cells from blood. Regarding subset: CD45RO-CCR7+CD27+CD95- naive CD8+ T cells lacking CXCR3 (TNR3-). All receptors come from a human donor in good health. Some clones in this sample may be carry-over from other donors' samples.

The genes are TRBV6-6 and TRBJ1-2; the TRBD1 assignment by TCRdb is unverifiable without DNA. CDR1 and CDR2 (germline): MNHNY, SVGAGI (reference sequence). The CDR3 runs 13 residues. CDR3 sequence reads: CASSYSWGDGYTF.

The chain has TRBV7-9 and TRBJ2-1; TCRdb's D gene call, TRBD1, goes unchecked for lack of DNA. There are 17 residues in the CDR3. Germline CDR1 SEHNR, CDR2 FQNEAQ (reference sequence). This CDR3 reads CASSPQGDGGAYNEQFF. Full variable domain (remainder filled in from reference TRBV7-9 and TRBJ2-1): DTGVSQNPRHKITKRGQNVTFRCDPISEHNRLYWYRQTLGQGPEFLTYFQNEAQLEKSRLLSDRFSAERPKGSFSTLEIQRTEQGDSAMYLCASSPQGDGGAYNEQFFGPGTRLTVL.

The rearrangement links TRBV6-2 or TRBV6-3 to TRBJ2-7; TCRdb proposes TRBD2, but this gene call is untestable without DNA. Germline-derived CDR1 and CDR2 are MNHEY and SVGEGT. The CDR3 sequence is 13 residues long. The CDR3 reads CASRGLATYEQYF.

This chain links TRBV5-1 with TRBJ2-7; as DNA is missing, the TRBD2 call by TCRdb cannot be tested. CDR1 and CDR2 from the germline V gene are SGHRS and YFSETQ. This CDR3 comprises 15 residues. This chain's CDR3 is CASSLLARSSYEQYF. Full variable domain (remainder filled in from reference TRBV5-1 and TRBJ2-7): KAGVTQTPRYLIKTRGQQVTLSCSPISGHRSVSWYQQTPGQGLQFLFEYFSETQRNKGNFPGRFSGRQFSNSRSEMNVSTLELGDSALYLCASSLLARSSYEQYFGPGTRLTVT.

The chain joins TRBV29-1 to TRBJ1-1; TCRdb reports TRBD1, a call that lacks DNA to check it against. The CDR3 extends over 15 amino acids. CDR1 and CDR2 (germline): SQVTM, ANQGSEA. CDR3 protein: CSVEEGQGGSTEAFF.

The chain recombines TRBV7-9 with TRBJ2-5; TCRdb picks TRBD2, but there is no DNA to check that call. CDR3 length: 16 residues. The germline CDR1 and CDR2 sequences are SEHNR and FQNEAQ (reference sequence). The CDR3 here is CASSLDLGLEAETQYF.

The chain carries TRBV19 and TRBJ2-7; TCRdb selects TRBD2, and the lack of DNA leaves this call unchecked. Germline V gene data show CDR1 as LNHDA and CDR2 as SQIVND (reference sequence). The CDR3 sequence is 14 residues long. The chain's CDR3 is CASSWRGNGHEQYF.

The gene calls are TRBV9 and TRBJ2-7; with no DNA, the TCRdb D assignment of TRBD1 cannot be verified. Germline-derived CDR1 and CDR2 are SGDLS and YYNGEE. The CDR3 has 14 residues. This chain's CDR3 is CASSVIGDGYEQYF.

The chain has TRBV9 and TRBJ2-3; as DNA is missing, the TRBD2 call by TCRdb cannot be tested. Germline CDR1 is SGDLS and CDR2 is YYNGEE. The CDR3 is made up of 15 amino acids. The chain's CDR3 is CASSVGGLAMDTQYF. The full variable domain, with the rest looked up from reference TRBV9 and TRBJ2-3, is DSGVTQTPKHLITATGQRVTLRCSPRSGDLSVYWYQQSLDQGLQFLIQYYNGEERAKGNILERFSAQQFPDLHSELNLSSLELGDSALYFCASSVGGLAMDTQYFGPGTRLTVL.

J is TRBJ2-4 and V is TRBV12-3 or TRBV12-4; TCRdb calls TRBD2, which cannot be checked without DNA. The CDR3 length is 19 residues. The CDR3 region is CASSPQPLGLAELPHIQYF.

J is TRBJ1-5 and V is TRBV7-7; TCRdb designates TRBD1, a call that cannot be tested without DNA. The CDR3 sequence is 15 residues long. The germline V gene encodes CDR1 SSHAT and CDR2 FNYEAQ (reference sequence). CDR3 loop: CASSYSEDRDQPQHF. The full variable domain, in which reference TRBV7-7 and TRBJ1-5 provide the parts outside the CDR3, is GAGVSQSPRYKVTKRGQDVTLRCDPISSHATLYWYQQALGQGPEFLTYFNYEAQPDKSGLPSDRFSAERPEGSISTLTIQRTEQRDSAMYRCASSYSEDRDQPQHFGDGTRLSIL.

V usage is TRBV25-1 and J usage is TRBJ1-1; the TRBD1 assignment by TCRdb is unverifiable without DNA. This CDR3 region has 18 residues. Germline CDR1 is MGHDK and CDR2 is SYGVNS. CDR3 amino acids: CASPDRQGGEGESTEAFF. The full variable domain, with the rest looked up from reference TRBV25-1 and TRBJ1-1, is EADIYQTPRYLVIGTGKKITLECSQTMGHDKMYWYQQDPGMELHLIHYSYGVNSTEKGDLSSESTVSRIRTEHFPLTLESARPSHTSQYLCASPDRQGGEGESTEAFFGQGTRLTVV.

The J gene is TRBJ2-7, the V gene TRBV29-1. The CDR3 runs to 11 residues. CDR1 is SQVTM, CDR2 ANQGSEA, per germline. The CDR3 sequence: CSVQGPYEQYF.

This chain connects TRBV21-1 to TRBJ2-2. TRBV21-1 represents a pseudogene. The CDR3 spans 15 residues. CDR3 sequence reads: CASSKAAKNTGELFF.

J is TRBJ2-7 and V is TRBV12-3 or TRBV12-4; TCRdb lists TRBD2, though no DNA is available to test this call. The CDR3 covers 14 residues. The CDR3 sequence: CASQGGTAPYEQYF.

V is TRBV29-1 and J is TRBJ2-1. The CDR3 sequence is 13 residues long. Germline values: CDR1 SQVTM, CDR2 ANQGSEA. The CDR3 reads CSVVWSLQNEQFF.

V gene TRBV7-9 combines with J gene TRBJ1-1. The CDR3 contains 14 residues. Per germline, CDR1 SEHNR and CDR2 FQNEAQ (reference sequence). CDR3 in amino acids: CASTTPWGNTEAFF.

V and J are TRBV15 and TRBJ1-1. The CDR3 is 15 amino acids. CDR1 is LNHNV and CDR2 is YYDKDF in the germline V gene (reference sequence). Here the CDR3 reads CATSSPSSMDTEAFF. Variable domain in full (rest from reference TRBV15 and TRBJ1-1): DAMVIQNPRYQVTQFGKPVTLSCSQTLNHNVMYWYQQKSSQAPKLLFHYYDKDFNNEADTPDNFQSRRPNTSFCFLDIRSPGLGDTAMYLCATSSPSSMDTEAFFGQGTRLTVV.

This sequence joins TRBV21-1 and TRBJ2-3; absent DNA, TCRdb's TRBD1 call cannot be checked. TRBV21-1 is designated a pseudogene. The CDR3 has 13 amino acids. CDR3 region: CASRTGATDTQYF.

The rearrangement joins TRBV7-9 to TRBJ2-5; TCRdb calls TRBD2, which cannot be checked without DNA. This CDR3 spans 16 amino acids. The germline V gene encodes CDR1 SEHNR and CDR2 FQNEAQ (reference sequence). Here the CDR3 reads CASSKELGALAGTQYF.

The chain links TRBV21-1 to TRBJ2-1; there is no DNA to check the TCRdb D call of TRBD2. TRBV21-1 is annotated as a pseudogene. The CDR3 extends over 16 amino acids. The CDR3 sequence is CASSTALAGGRNEQFF.

This sequence joins TRBV3-1 and TRBJ2-5. The V gene's germline CDR1 is LGHDT and CDR2 YNNKEL (reference sequence). CDR3 length: 15 residues. The CDR3 protein is CASSQEFGDQETQYF.

The chain joins TRBV19 to TRBJ2-7; TCRdb calls TRBD1, which cannot be checked without DNA. Germline CDR1 reads LNHDA; CDR2 reads SQIVND (reference sequence). The CDR3 has 14 residues. CDR3 protein: CASSPSGQGSEQYF.

The chain uses TRBV5-1 and TRBJ2-7; TCRdb picks TRBD1, but there is no DNA to check that call. CDR1 and CDR2 from the germline V gene are SGHRS and YFSETQ. CDR3 length equals 15 residues. The CDR3 here is CASSLLSGGTYEQYF.

The V and J genes are TRBV5-1 and TRBJ1-1; there is no DNA to check the TCRdb D call of TRBD1. CDR3 size: 14 residues. In germline, CDR1 is SGHRS, CDR2 YFSETQ. CDR3 amino acids: CASSFGAVNTEAFF.

The chain recombines TRBV13 with TRBJ1-1; TCRdb indicates TRBD1, and absent DNA this call remains unverified. CDR1 and CDR2 from the germline V gene are PRHDT and FYEKMQ (reference sequence). The CDR3 sequence is 17 residues long. The CDR3 is CASRPEGTGDPRGEAFF.

The chain uses TRBV5-6 and TRBJ2-3. This CDR3 spans 12 amino acids. Germline CDR1 SGHDT, CDR2 YYEEEE. This CDR3 reads CASSLDPDTQYF.